The clone carrying this TCR beta chain was seen only once. Its antigen remains unknown. These data come from a study of OX40 agonist ivuxolimab in advanced cancers. Study conclusions and caveats: With doses of 0.1 to 3.0 mg/kg, CD4+ and CD8+ blood T cells had undergone clonal expansion by week 6. Clonal expansion among partial responders at 0.1-3.0 mg/kg ranked near the lowest.

Libraries were prepared by immunoSEQ multiplex PCR; TCRdb keeps only in-frame clonotypes and omits some of them. The sample has under 65,000 clones, 80% to 90% seen once. CDR1 and CDR2 (germline): SNHLY, FYNNEI. The ends were cut back, 3 bases at V and 9 bases at J, with 15 bases in the middle. The CDR3 runs 14 residues. The clonotype comes from an adult with an advanced solid tumor such as melanoma, head and neck, liver or kidney cancer. The sequences come from CD4+ or CD8+ T cells sorted from blood, collected in a trial of the OX40 agonist ivuxolimab. The V gene is TRBV2, the J gene TRBJ1-5, with D possibly being TRBD1 (6 bases). CDR3 sequence: CASSDGWGLRPQHF. In DNA, the CDR3 is TGTGCCAGCAGTGATGGGTGGGGGCTCCGGCCCCAGCATTTT.